Reported below is one T cell receptor beta chain. This record comes from a study of technical replicates of blood from a few donors. Clones were sequenced by immunoSEQ multiplex PCR, and TCRdb holds only the in-frame ones, with some missing. The sample consists of more than 60,000 clones, around nine tenths of them appearing once. The J segment lost 1 base and the V segment lost 5 bases, leaving 4 bases of the junction unmatched. Germline V CDR1 and CDR2: SGHDT, YYEEEE. CDR3 size: 14 residues. The chain recombines TRBV5-6 with TRBJ2-7; 9 bases match TRBD2. This clonotype was sampled from a human donor in good health. Some clones in this sample may be carry-over from other donors' samples. What was sequenced was PBMCs. This CDR3 reads CASREAGGSYEQYF. The CDR3 DNA reads as TGTGCCAGCAGGGAGGCGGGAGGGTCCTACGAGCAGTACTTC.